These 5 T cell receptor beta chains share one sample of origin, sequenced in a study of radiation and T cells in renal cell carcinoma. Time point given: baseline pretreatment blood. Sample treatment: 15 Gy SBRT to primary tumor, nephrectomy 4 weeks later. Some clones are missing from TCRdb's copy, which holds only in-frame ones; the method was immunoSEQ multiplex PCR. The repertoire includes approximately 120,000 clones, approximately 82% of them detected once, and about 3% sits in the top ten. This specimen was blood, taken from a patient whose treatment included radiotherapy and nephrectomy. The receptors stem from a woman in her sixties with renal cell carcinoma.

V is TRBV10-1 and J is TRBJ2-1; tentatively, D is TRBD1 (5 bases). V was clipped by 2 bases and J by 0 bases, with 11 bases between them. The CDR3 contains 16 residues. CDR1 WNHNN and CDR2 SYGVQD come from the germline V gene (reference sequence). CDR3 sequence (DNA): TGCGCCAGCAGTGAGAGGTCAGGGAACTCCTACAATGAGCAGTTCTTC. Its translation is CASSERSGNSYNEQFF.

Remarks on this clone: In the same sample, other DNA sequences code for this CDR3. This chain uses TRBV27 with TRBJ1-5, with TRBD1 as a possible D gene (5 bases). V gave up 4 bases and J gave up 4 bases, with 11 bases separating them. The CDR3 is made up of 14 amino acids. From germline, CDR1 is MNHEY and CDR2 SMNVEV (reference sequence). The CDR3: CASSWGPGNQPQHF. CDR3 sequence (DNA): TGTGCCAGCAGTTGGGGCCCTGGGAATCAGCCCCAGCATTTT.

The rearrangement links TRBV30 to TRBJ1-2; D remains ambiguous. The CDR3 has 14 amino acids. The germline V gene has CDR1 GTSNPN and CDR2 SVGIG (reference sequence). The ends were cut back, 3 bases at V and 2 bases at J, with 13 bases in the middle. The CDR3 loop is CAWSGVFKNYGYTF. The CDR3 region has the DNA TGTGCCTGGAGCGGAGTTTTCAAGAACTATGGCTACACCTTC. Full variable domain (rest looked up from reference TRBV30 and TRBJ1-2): SQTIHQWPATLVQPVGSPLSLECTVEGTSNPNLYWYRQAAGRGLQLLFYSVGIGQISSEVPQNLSASRPQDRQFILSSKKLLLSDSGFYLCAWSGVFKNYGYTFGSGTRLTVV.

V is TRBV6-5 and J is TRBJ2-4; D uncertain. The germline V gene encodes CDR1 MNHEY and CDR2 SVGAGI. CDR3 length: 13 amino acids. Trimming stripped 4 bases from V and 7 bases from J, with 11 bases between. The CDR3 region has the DNA TGTGCCAGCAGTTTAGGAACAGAGAACATTCAGTACTTC. Translation: CASSLGTENIQYF.

This chain uses TRBV10-3 with TRBJ1-1; D may be TRBD1 (5 bases). Between the trimmed V and J ends, which lost 6 bases and 11 bases, there was a span of 19 bases. Per the germline V gene, CDR1 is ENHRY and CDR2 is SYGVKD. The CDR3 totals 13 residues. CDR3 DNA: TGTGCCATCAGCCCTCTTAGACAGAGCGCGGCTTTCTTT. Its translation is CAISPLRQSAAFF.